This T cell receptor (beta chain) was sequenced for a study of PD-1 blockade in classical Hodgkin lymphoma. Study at large: The nivolumab dose that patients received was 3 mg/kg, given intravenously every 2 weeks. Broader study findings: Excluded were patients who started nivolumab under 1 year after ASCT, a group that had lower diversity. Unlike CD8+ TCR diversity, which did not rise significantly by C4D1, CD4+ TCR diversity did. Relapsed/refractory patients reportedly had the lowest baseline TCR diversity, below newly diagnosed patients, who were below healthy donors.

The CDR3 is 15 residues long. Germline-derived CDR1 and CDR2 are SGDLS and YYNGEE. V gave up 3 bases and J gave up 0 bases; unmatched junction bases: 6. Data came from immunoSEQ multiplex PCR; TCRdb stores just in-frame clones and leaves some out. The table records approximately 57,000 clones, around 93% of them present only once. All the patients suffered relapse after autologous stem cell transplantation, and brentuximab vedotin exposure differed. This clone was seen only once. Its antigen is not known. The receptor was isolated from a human donor with classical Hodgkin lymphoma. The input for sequencing was peripheral blood mononuclear cells (PBMCs), taken before the second cycle of nivolumab. The chain recombines TRBV9 with TRBJ2-7; 7 nucleotides agree with TRBD1. This chain's CDR3 is CASSETGMSSYEQYF. CDR3 DNA: TGTGCCAGCAGCGAGACAGGGATGAGCTCCTACGAGCAGTACTTC.